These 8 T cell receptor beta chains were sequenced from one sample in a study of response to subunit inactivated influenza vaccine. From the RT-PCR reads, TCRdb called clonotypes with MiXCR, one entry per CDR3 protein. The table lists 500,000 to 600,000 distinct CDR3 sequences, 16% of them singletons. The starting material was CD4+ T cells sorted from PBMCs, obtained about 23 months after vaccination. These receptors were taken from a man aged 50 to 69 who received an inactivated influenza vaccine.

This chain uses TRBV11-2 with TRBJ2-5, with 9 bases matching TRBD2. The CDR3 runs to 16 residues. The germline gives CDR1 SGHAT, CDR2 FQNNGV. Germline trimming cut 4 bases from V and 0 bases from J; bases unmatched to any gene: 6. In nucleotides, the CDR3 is TGTGCCAGCAGCTCCCCCCTAGCGGGGTACCAAGAGACCCAGTACTTC. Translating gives CASSSPLAGYQETQYF. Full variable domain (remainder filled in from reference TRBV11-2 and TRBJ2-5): EAGVAQSPRYKIIEKRQSVAFWCNPISGHATLYWYQQILGQGPKLLIQFQNNGVVDDSQLPKDRFSAERLKGVDSTLKIQPAKLEDSAVYLCASSSPLAGYQETQYFGPGTRLLVL.

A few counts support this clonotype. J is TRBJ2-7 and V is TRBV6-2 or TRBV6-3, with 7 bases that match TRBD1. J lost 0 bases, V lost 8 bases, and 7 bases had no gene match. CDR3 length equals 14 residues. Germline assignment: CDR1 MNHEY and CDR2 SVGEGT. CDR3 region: CASRFWDSSYEQYF. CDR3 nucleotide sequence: TGTGCCAGCCGTTTTTGGGACAGCTCCTACGAGCAGTACTTC.

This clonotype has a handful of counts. DNA of the CDR3: TGTGCCAGCAGCTTAGGCCTTGCAACTAATGAAAAACTGTTTTTT. The encoded protein is CASSLGLATNEKLFF. The chain carries TRBV11-2 and TRBJ1-4; D gene ambiguous. V was pared by 1 base and J by 0 bases, with 6 bases between. Per the germline V gene, CDR1 is SGHAT and CDR2 is FQNNGV. The CDR3 is made up of 15 amino acids.

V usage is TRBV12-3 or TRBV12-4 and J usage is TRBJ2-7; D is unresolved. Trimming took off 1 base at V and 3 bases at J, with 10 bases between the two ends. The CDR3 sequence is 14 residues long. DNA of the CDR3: TGTGCCAGCAGTTTAGGTGTCAGCATCTACGAGCAGTACTTC. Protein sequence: CASSLGVSIYEQYF.

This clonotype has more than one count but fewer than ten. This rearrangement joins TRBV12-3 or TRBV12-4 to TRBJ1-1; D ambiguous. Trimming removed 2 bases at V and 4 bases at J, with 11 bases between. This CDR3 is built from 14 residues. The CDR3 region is CASSLPGVGTEAFF. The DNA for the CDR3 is TGTGCCAGCAGTTTACCCGGGGTGGGCACTGAAGCTTTCTTT.

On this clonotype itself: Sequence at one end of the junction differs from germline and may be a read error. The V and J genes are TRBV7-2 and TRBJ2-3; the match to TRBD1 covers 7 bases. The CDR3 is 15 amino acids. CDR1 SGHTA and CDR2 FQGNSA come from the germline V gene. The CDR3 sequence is CASRLRGQTTDTQYF. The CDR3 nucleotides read TGTGCCAGCCGCTTACGGGGACAGACCACAGATACGCAGTATTTT.

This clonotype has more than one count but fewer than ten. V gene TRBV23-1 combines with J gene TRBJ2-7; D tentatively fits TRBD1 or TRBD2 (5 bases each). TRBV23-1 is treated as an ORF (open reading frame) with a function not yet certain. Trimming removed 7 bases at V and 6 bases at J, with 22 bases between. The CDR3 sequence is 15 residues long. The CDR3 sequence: CASILNRDLFFEQYF. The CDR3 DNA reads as TGCGCCAGCATTCTCAACCGGGACCTGTTCTTCGAGCAGTACTTC.

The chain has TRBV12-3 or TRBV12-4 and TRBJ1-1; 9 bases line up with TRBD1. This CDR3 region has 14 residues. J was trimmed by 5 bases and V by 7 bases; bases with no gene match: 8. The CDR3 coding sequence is TGTGCCAGCACCCCGGACAGGGGTTCGACTGAAGCTTTCTTT. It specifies CASTPDRGSTEAFF.